The T cell receptor beta chain described here comes from a study of blood T cell repertoires in COVID-19. Background on the study: T cells, B-cell-depleted T cells, or PBMCs supplied cDNA or gDNA.

Generated by immunoSEQ multiplex PCR, the TCRdb table keeps only in-frame clones and is missing some. The sample has 290,000 or so clones, more than 75% seen once; the top ten hold around 2.4%. The study recruited people aged about 18 to 90 years across around 24 US areas. V lost 0 bases to trimming and J lost 2 bases, with 5 bases between them. The CDR3 length is 13 residues. In germline, CDR1 is MNHEY, CDR2 SVGEGT. The rearrangement links TRBV6-2 or TRBV6-3 to TRBJ2-7; no clear D gene. The specimen sequenced was PBMCs or T cells enriched from blood (not recorded which). This clonotype was obtained from a woman in her late teens or twenties who had recovered from COVID-19. The CDR3 is CASSYSTTYEQYF. The CDR3 coding sequence is TGTGCCAGCAGTTACTCCACAACCTACGAGCAGTACTTC.